This paragraph reports one T cell receptor (beta chain). What it binds is not known. Each sorted subset replicate got 200 ng genomic DNA, roughly 27,000 genomes. Only in-frame clones appear in the TCRdb table, and some are missing; sequencing was by immunoSEQ multiplex PCR. The sample contains about 2 million clones, about 95% of which appear only once. Naive CD8 cells, CD45RO-negative and positively selected for CCR7, excluded terminally differentiated effector memory CD45RA+ cells. Among the donors, all were Caucasian adults who lived in Nashville, Tennessee. This sample was included in a study of shared clonotypes between healthy human individuals. Study outcomes and limitations: On the whole, naive subsets had larger estimated richness than memory subsets had.

Trimming took 4 bases from V and 0 from J; bases not matched to a gene: 6. CDR1 and CDR2 (germline): WNHNN, SYGVQD (reference sequence). The CDR3 covers 17 residues. The chain has TRBV10-1 and TRBJ1-5; 10 nucleotides line up with TRBD1. The material sequenced was naive CD8+ T cells sorted from blood. This receptor was taken from a man younger than 35 in good health. Here the CDR3 reads CASSAGQGLFSNQPQHF. In nucleotides, the CDR3 is TGCGCCAGCAGTGCGGGACAGGGGCTATTTAGCAATCAGCCCCAGCATTTT.